Listed below are T cell receptor beta chains from one sample, sequenced in a study of CD8+CD57+ T cells in acquired aplastic anemia. TCRdb called the reads again in MiXCR, with one record for every CDR3 protein. The table has about 71,000 distinct CDR3 sequences, roughly 50% seen once. The material sequenced was sorted CD4+, CD8+, or CD8+CD57+ T cells (not recorded which) from PBMCs. Source of these receptors: a human donor in good health, serving as a control. CDR3s include the opening cysteine and the closing phenylalanine or tryptophan. D genes are given only for firm matches. Where a row states a size, it is once, few, many or the class of an expanded clone; other rows omit it.

TRBJ1-1	TRBV7-9	many	TRBD1	TGTGCCAGCAGCTTAGCCCCCGGGACAGGGGCTGAAGCTTTCTTT	CASSLAPGTGAEAFF
TRBJ2-7	TRBV7-9	.	TRBD1	TGTGCCAGCAGTCGTGACAGGGATTACGAGCAGTACTTC	CASSRDRDYEQYF
TRBJ1-1	TRBV27	.	TRBD1	TGTGCCAGCAGCTACTCCGGGACAGGGTATAGGGCTTTCTTT	CASSYSGTGYRAFF
TRBJ1-1	TRBV19	many	.	TGTGCCAGTAGTATAGTATCTCCACCCCGGGCGAACGCTGAAGCTTTCTTT	CASSIVSPPRANAEAFF
TRBJ2-5	TRBV27	many	TRBD2	TGTGCCAGCAGTGCCGGGACGCCGGGGGGCCAAGAGACCCAGTACTTC	CASSAGTPGGQETQYF
TRBJ1-6	TRBV29-1	few	.	TGCAGCGTTCCGAAAGGGGGTTCGGCGAGGAATTCACCCCTCCACTTT	CSVPKGGSARNSPLHF
TRBJ2-6	TRBV30	many	.	TGTGCCTGGAGTGTTCCAGGGTATGCAAACGTCCTGACTTTC	CAWSVPGYANVLTF
TRBJ2-5	TRBV12-3/TRBV12-4	.	TRBD1	TGTGCCAGCAGCCAAGATGGTAGAGGGGGCAGTGGGACCCAGTACTTC	CASSQDGRGGSGTQYF
TRBJ1-1	TRBV5-1	many	TRBD1	TGCGCCAGCAGCTTCGGGCAGGGGGGAGCTGAAGCTTTCTTT	CASSFGQGGAEAFF
TRBJ1-1	TRBV11-2	.	.	TGTGCCAGCAATTCATTTAGTGCTGAAGCTTTCTTT	CASNSFSAEAFF
TRBJ1-2	TRBV10-3	.	TRBD1	TGTGCCATCAGTGAGGTAACAGGGGACTATGGCTACACCTTC	CAISEVTGDYGYTF
TRBJ2-7	TRBV7-3	.	TRBD1	TGTGCCAGCAGCTTATGGGACAGGGCTACCTACGAGCAGTACTTC	CASSLWDRATYEQYF
TRBJ2-7	TRBV12-5	many	TRBD1	TGTGCTAGTGCCCCCGGACAGGGGGCTTACGAGCAGTACTTC	CASAPGQGAYEQYF
TRBJ1-1	TRBV2	many	.	TGTGCCAACCTAATGGGGGGGCCTGGTGAAGCTTTCTTT	CANLMGGPGEAFF
TRBJ2-7	TRBV29-1	.	TRBD1	TGCAGCGTTGAAGGTACTCGGACAGGGGAACTCTACGAGCAGTACTTC	CSVEGTRTGELYEQYF
TRBJ1-4	TRBV6-1	many	.	TGTGCCAGCAGTTCAACCTCGGGACAACCTAATGAAAAACTGTTTTTT	CASSSTSGQPNEKLFF